A selection of T cell receptor beta chains follows, all from one sample in a study of cytomegalovirus exposure and HLA in healthy donors. Profiled with immunoSEQ multiplex PCR; TCRdb holds only in-frame clones, not every one. The sample lists around 110,000 clones; approximately 72% were seen once. Sequenced: PBMCs. Receptor source: a man younger than 35 in good health and CMV-seronegative. The CDR3 runs from the conserved cysteine through the conserved F or W.

j_call v_call cdr3_aa
TRBJ2-1 TRBV6-6 CASRFPGSYNEQFF
TRBJ1-4 TRBV29-1 CSAAGNNEKLFF
TRBJ2-7 TRBV6-1 CASSPRTGDYEQYF
TRBJ2-1 TRBV2 CASRAAYSYNEQFF
TRBJ2-5 TRBV5-6 CASSLTPRGQETQYF
TRBJ2-7 TRBV7-6 CASSLEAGRGREQYF
TRBJ1-1 TRBV7-2 CASSSLDSRGEAFF
TRBJ2-6 TRBV4-2 CASSQEVRGRSSGANVLTF
TRBJ1-2 TRBV5-4 CASSPQGYGYTF
TRBJ2-2 TRBV4-1 CASSQAGTNTGELFF
TRBJ2-2 TRBV29-1 CSATGWGPNTGELFF
TRBJ2-1 TRBV10-2 CASTKGIASSYNEQFF
TRBJ2-1 TRBV2 CASKQDMGNEQFF
TRBJ1-3 TRBV5-4 CASSFYEPLRSGNTIYF
TRBJ1-2 TRBV5-6 CASLGQGRGGYTF
TRBJ2-7 TRBV27 CATARGFSYEQYF
TRBJ1-2 TRBV9 CASRDRGGGFDGYTF
TRBJ1-2 TRBV4-1 CASSFPGQRDGYTF
TRBJ2-7 TRBV14 CASSQDFGSGHEQYF
TRBJ2-7 TRBV6-5 CASSYRTVPVEQYF
TRBJ2-2 TRBV6-4 CASSDIVGELFF
TRBJ2-7 TRBV28 CASSLAKVAGGPYEQYF
TRBJ1-2 TRBV13 CASSFRRQAIRNYGYTF
TRBJ1-5 TRBV30 CAWSVPGSQPQHF
TRBJ2-3 TRBV5-4 CASSNGQGNTDTQYF
TRBJ1-2 TRBV12-5 CASGFGDSFYGYTF
TRBJ2-7 TRBV27 CASSSPPGRRGYEQYF
TRBJ2-7 TRBV7-8 CASSLGQGALPYEQYF
TRBJ1-6 TRBV5-6 CASSLGGSPLHF
TRBJ1-2 TRBV7-9 CASSLYGGLGYTF
TRBJ2-1 TRBV10-3 CAISRTSEGYNEQFF
TRBJ2-3 TRBV30 CAWLSPDTQYF
TRBJ1-2 TRBV30 CAWKQGYGYTF
TRBJ2-7 TRBV4-3 CASSQDKSYEQYF
TRBJ1-4 TRBV15 CATSGVRVANEKLFF
TRBJ2-1 TRBV7-2 CASSLLGLATNNEQFF
TRBJ2-3 TRBV7-7 CASSLAGGRGSDTQYF
TRBJ1-5 TRBV30 CAWSPLIQGKEPQHF
TRBJ2-7 TRBV30 CAWSVLDEQYF
TRBJ1-5 TRBV28 CASSPSQTGVSQPQHF
TRBJ1-1 TRBV4-3 CASSQPGQGSGAEAFF
TRBJ2-5 TRBV5-1 CASSQGLAPETQYF
TRBJ1-1 TRBV29-1 CSGGEPEAFF
NA TRBV6-1 CASSEAPLAGAYEQYF
TRBJ2-7 TRBV7-8 CASSSEGELRHEQYF
TRBJ2-3 TRBV6-1 CASSDRGSPVDTQYF
TRBJ2-3 TRBV6-6 CASSRATDTQYF
TRBJ1-1 TRBV25-1 CASSGTGDVRTEAFF
TRBJ1-1 TRBV2 CARPRGGGTEAFF
TRBJ1-3 TRBV7-2 CASSTGTNSGNTIYF
TRBJ2-3 TRBV27 CASAAGALTDTQYF
TRBJ2-7 TRBV6-5 CASSRKQGREQYF
TRBJ2-7 TRBV28 CASNYGTSGYEQYF
TRBJ1-2 TRBV19 CASSLSDRGLRGYTF
TRBJ2-7 TRBV5-8 CASSYWPPGHLSYEQYF
TRBJ1-5 TRBV27 CASSPRLNQPQHF
TRBJ1-5 TRBV30 CAWSTQTGSEQPQHF
TRBJ1-4 TRBV11-2 CASSPGQPKNEKLFF
TRBJ1-5 TRBV29-1 CSWRADQPQHF